This T cell receptor (beta chain) came from a study of blood T cell repertoires in COVID-19. Study-wide context: Samples representing acute and convalescent COVID-19 were sourced from the United States, Italy and Spain.

In the source study's methods: Amplified reference gene primers provided the basis for estimating nucleated cell counts. The method was immunoSEQ multiplex PCR; TCRdb's version includes in-frame clones alone and lacks a portion of them. V and J calls and clone size are as listed in that table; D and trimming were resolved from the DNA. The data show about 130,000 clones, over 75% seen once. The sequencing input was peripheral blood. The sequence was collected from a man older than 75 with active or convalescent COVID-19.

Here the CDR3 reads CASRNPTGQKEAFF. The CDR3 DNA follows: TGTGCCAGCAGGAACCCGACAGGACAGAAAGAAGCTTTCTTT. This chain connects TRBV7-3 to TRBJ1-1; TRBD1 might be the D (6 bases). The CDR3 length is 14 residues. The V end was cut by 6 bases, the J end by 8 bases, with 19 bases between. In germline, CDR1 is SGHTA, CDR2 FQGTGA.